The following is a T cell receptor beta chain sequence with its context. How the authors handled the data: Amplified reference gene primers provided the basis for estimating nucleated cell counts. The protocol was immunoSEQ multiplex PCR, while the TCRdb copy is restricted to in-frame clones and leaves out a portion. V and J calls and clone size follow that table, whereas D and trimming were derived from the DNA. The sample records about 110,000 clones, 70% to 90% being singletons. Per the germline V gene, CDR1 is SNHLY and CDR2 is FYNNEI. This CDR3 is 13 amino acids long. V lost 5 bases and J 0 bases, leaving 6 bases between the germline ends. This sample stems from a study of blood T cell repertoires in COVID-19. Overall study context: There were acute and convalescent COVID-19 samples, and they came from the United States, Italy and Spain. PBMCs, B-cell-depleted T cells, or T cells were the source of the cDNA or gDNA that made up the material.

The V call is TRBV2, the J call TRBJ2-3; a possible D gene is TRBD2 (6 bases). The sequence came from a woman between 45 and 65 years old with acute or convalescent COVID-19. The sequenced sample was peripheral blood. CDR3 sequence (DNA): TGTGCCAGCAGTCGGGAGAGCACAGATACGCAGTATTTT. Translating it yields CASSRESTDTQYF.